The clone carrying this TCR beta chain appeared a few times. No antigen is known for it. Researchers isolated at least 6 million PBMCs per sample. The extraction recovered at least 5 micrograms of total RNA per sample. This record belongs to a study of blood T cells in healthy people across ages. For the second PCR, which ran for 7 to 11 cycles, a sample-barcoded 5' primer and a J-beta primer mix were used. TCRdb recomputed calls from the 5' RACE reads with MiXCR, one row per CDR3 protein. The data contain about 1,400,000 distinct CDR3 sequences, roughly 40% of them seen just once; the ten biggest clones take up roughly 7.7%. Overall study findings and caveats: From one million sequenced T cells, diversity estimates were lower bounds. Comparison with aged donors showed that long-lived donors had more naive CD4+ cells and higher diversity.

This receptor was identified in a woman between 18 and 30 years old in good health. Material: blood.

The CDR3 reads CASSVFPGQGMHEQYF. The DNA of the CDR3 is TGTGCCAGCAGCGTTTTCCCGGGACAGGGCATGCACGAGCAGTACTTC. The chain uses TRBV9 and TRBJ2-7, with 9 bases identical to TRBD1. The CDR3 is 16 amino acids. The V segment lost 2 bases and the J segment 5 bases; nucleotides outside the gene matches: 11. Looked up from germline, CDR1 is SGDLS and CDR2 is YYNGEE.